This T cell receptor (beta chain) was obtained from a study of response to subunit inactivated influenza vaccine. Findings and caveats of the study: Authors suggested seasonal influenza vaccinations each recruit few new T cells.

Points on this clonotype: Its antigen is undetermined.

V was cut by 4 bases and J by 1 base, with 5 bases left in between. CDR3 length equals 13 residues. Germline V gene sequence: CDR1 SGHRS, CDR2 YFSETQ. Each CDR3 protein is one row after TCRdb ran MiXCR on the RT-PCR reads. The sample has about 540,000 distinct CDR3 sequences, around 15% seen once; the top ten hold approximately 12%. The TCR comes from a man in his fifties who received an inactivated influenza vaccine. This chain links TRBV5-1 with TRBJ2-2; the D call may be TRBD1 or TRBD2 (5 bases each). The sequencing here drew on PBMCs from blood, taken 11 to 12 days after vaccination. The CDR3 DNA sequence: TGCGCCAGCAGCGGGGGGAACACCGGGGAGCTGTTTTTT. Protein product: CASSGGNTGELFF.